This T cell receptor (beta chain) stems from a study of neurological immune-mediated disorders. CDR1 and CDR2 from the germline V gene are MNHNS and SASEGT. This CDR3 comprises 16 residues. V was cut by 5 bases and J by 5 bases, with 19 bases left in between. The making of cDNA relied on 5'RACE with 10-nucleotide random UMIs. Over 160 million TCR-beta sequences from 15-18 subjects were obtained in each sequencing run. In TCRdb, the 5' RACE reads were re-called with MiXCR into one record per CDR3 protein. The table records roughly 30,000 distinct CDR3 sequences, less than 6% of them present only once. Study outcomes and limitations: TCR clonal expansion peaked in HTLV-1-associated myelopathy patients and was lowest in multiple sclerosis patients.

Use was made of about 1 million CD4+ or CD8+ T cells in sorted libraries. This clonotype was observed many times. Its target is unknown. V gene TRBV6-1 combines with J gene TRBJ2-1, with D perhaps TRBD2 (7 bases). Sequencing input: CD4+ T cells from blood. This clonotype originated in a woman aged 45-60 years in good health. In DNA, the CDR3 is TGTGCCAGCAGTACCTTCGCGGGGGCCTACAACAATGAGCAGTTCTTC. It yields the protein CASSTFAGAYNNEQFF.